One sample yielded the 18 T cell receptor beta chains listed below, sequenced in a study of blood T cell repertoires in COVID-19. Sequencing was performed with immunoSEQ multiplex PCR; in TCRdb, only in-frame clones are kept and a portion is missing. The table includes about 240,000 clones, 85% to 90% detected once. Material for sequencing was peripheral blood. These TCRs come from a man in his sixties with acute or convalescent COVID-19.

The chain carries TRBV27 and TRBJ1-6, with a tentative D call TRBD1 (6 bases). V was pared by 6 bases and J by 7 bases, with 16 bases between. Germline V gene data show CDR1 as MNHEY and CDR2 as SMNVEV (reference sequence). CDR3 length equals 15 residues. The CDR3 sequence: CASRIRGTRNSPLHF. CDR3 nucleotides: TGTGCCAGCAGAATCAGGGGTACGCGGAATTCACCCCTCCACTTT.

CDR3 region: CAISESGSEQFF. The DNA of the CDR3 is TGTGCCATCAGTGAGTCGGGGAGTGAGCAGTTCTTC. V gene TRBV10-3 combines with J gene TRBJ2-1, with D perhaps TRBD2 (5 bases). The CDR3 sequence is 12 residues long. CDR1 ENHRY and CDR2 SYGVKD come from the germline V gene. Between the trimmed V and J ends, which lost 0 bases and 9 bases, there was a span of 6 bases.

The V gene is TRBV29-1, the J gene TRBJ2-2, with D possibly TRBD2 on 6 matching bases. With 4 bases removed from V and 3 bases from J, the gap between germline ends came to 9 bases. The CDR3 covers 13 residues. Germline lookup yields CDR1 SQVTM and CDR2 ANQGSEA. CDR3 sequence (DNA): TGCAGCGTTGGCTGGGAGGACACCGGGGAGCTGTTTTTT. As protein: CSVGWEDTGELFF.

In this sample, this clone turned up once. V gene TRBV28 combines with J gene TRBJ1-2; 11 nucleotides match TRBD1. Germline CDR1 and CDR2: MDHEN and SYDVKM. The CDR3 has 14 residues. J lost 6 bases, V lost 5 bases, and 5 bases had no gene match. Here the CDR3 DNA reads TGTGCCAGCAGTCCCGGACAGGGGGCACATGGCTACACCTTC. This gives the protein CASSPGQGAHGYTF.

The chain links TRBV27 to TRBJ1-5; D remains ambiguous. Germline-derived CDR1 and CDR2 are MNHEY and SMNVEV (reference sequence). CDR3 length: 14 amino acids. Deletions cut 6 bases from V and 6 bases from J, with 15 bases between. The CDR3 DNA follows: TGTGCCAGCAGGGGAAGGGAGGCGGCTCAGCCCCAGCATTTT. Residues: CASRGREAAQPQHF.

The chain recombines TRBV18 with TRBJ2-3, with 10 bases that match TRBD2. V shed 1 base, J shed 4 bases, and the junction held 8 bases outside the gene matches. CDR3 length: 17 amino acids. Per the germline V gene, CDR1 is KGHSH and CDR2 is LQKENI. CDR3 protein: CASSPLKREGQADTQYF. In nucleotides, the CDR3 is TGTGCCAGCTCACCACTTAAGCGGGAGGGCCAGGCAGATACGCAGTATTTT.

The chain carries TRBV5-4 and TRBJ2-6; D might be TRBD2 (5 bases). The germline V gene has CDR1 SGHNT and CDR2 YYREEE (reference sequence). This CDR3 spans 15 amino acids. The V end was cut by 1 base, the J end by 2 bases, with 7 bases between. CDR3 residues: CASSLIGAGANVLTF. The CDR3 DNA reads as TGTGCCAGCAGCTTGATCGGGGCTGGGGCCAACGTCCTGACTTTC. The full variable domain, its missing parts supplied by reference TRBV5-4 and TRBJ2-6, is ETGVTQSPTHLIKTRGQQVTLRCSSQSGHNTVSWYQQALGQGPQFIFQYYREEENGRGNFPPRFSGLQFPNYSSELNVNALELDDSALYLCASSLIGAGANVLTFGAGSRLTVL.

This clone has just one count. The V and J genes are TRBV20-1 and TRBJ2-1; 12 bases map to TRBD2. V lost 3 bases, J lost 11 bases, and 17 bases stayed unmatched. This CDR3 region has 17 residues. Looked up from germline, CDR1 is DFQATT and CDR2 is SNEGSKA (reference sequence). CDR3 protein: CSASPTSAPSGRAKQFF. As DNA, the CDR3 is TGCAGTGCTAGTCCCACCTCAGCCCCTAGCGGGAGGGCCAAGCAGTTCTTC.

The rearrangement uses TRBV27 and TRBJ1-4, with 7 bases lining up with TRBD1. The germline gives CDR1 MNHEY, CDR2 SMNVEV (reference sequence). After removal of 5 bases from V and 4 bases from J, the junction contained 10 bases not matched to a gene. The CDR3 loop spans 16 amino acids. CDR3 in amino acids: CASSTSGTVDNEKLFF. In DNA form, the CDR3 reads TGTGCCAGCAGTACCTCCGGGACAGTTGATAATGAAAAACTGTTTTTT.

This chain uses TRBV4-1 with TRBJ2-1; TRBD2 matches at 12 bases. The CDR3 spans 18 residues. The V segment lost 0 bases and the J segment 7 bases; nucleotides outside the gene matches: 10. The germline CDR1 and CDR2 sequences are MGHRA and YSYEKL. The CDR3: CASSQDALAGGPQNEQFF. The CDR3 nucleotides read TGCGCCAGCAGCCAAGATGCACTAGCGGGAGGCCCCCAAAATGAGCAGTTCTTC.

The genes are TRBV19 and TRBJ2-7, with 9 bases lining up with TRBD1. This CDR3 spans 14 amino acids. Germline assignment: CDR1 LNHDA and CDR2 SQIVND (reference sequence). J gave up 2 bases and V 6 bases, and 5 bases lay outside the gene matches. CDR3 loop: CASRTQGAAYEQYF. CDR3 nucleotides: TGTGCCAGTAGAACACAGGGGGCGGCCTACGAGCAGTACTTC.

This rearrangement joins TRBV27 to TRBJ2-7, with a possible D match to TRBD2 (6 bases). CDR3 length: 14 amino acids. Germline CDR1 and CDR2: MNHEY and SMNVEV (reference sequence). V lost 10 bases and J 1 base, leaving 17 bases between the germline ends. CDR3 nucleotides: TGTGCCACCAGCCTGGGGCGGGGTTCCTACGAGCAGTACTTC. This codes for CATSLGRGSYEQYF.

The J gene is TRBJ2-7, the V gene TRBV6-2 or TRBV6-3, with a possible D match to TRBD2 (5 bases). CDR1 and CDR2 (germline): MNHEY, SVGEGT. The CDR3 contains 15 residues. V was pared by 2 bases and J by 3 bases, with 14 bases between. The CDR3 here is CASSYIEGTHYEQYF. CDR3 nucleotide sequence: TGTGCCAGCAGTTACATCGAGGGAACCCACTACGAGCAGTACTTC.

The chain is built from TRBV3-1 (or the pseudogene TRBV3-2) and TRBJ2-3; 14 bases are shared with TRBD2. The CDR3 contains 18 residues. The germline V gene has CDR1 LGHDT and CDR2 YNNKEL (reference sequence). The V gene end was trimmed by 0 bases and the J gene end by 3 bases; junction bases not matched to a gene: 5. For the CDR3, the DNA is TGTGCCAGCAGCCAAGATACGGGACTAGCGGGAGTTACAGATACGCAGTATTTT. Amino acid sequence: CASSQDTGLAGVTDTQYF.

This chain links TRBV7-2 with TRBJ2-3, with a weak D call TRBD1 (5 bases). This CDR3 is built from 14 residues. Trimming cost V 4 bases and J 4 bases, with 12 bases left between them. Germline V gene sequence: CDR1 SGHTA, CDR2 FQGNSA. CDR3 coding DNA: TGTGCCAGCAGCTCCCCTCAGGGTCCAGATACGCAGTATTTT. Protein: CASSSPQGPDTQYF.

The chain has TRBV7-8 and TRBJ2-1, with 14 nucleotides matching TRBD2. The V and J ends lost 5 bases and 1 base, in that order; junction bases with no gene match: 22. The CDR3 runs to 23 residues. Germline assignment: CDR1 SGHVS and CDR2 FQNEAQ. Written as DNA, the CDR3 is TGTGCCAGCAGCCCCCGGGGAGCACCGGGACTAGCGGGAGAAGCATCGTCCTACAATGAGCAGTTCTTC. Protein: CASSPRGAPGLAGEASSYNEQFF.

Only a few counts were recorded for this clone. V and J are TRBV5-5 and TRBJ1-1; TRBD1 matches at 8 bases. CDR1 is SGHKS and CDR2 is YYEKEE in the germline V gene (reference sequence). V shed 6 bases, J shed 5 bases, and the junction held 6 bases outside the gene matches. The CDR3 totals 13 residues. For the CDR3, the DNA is TGTGCCAGCATGGACAGGGCTTTGACTGAAGCTTTCTTT. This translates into CASMDRALTEAFF.

This CDR3 reads CASSPWASGRAVYEQFF. DNA for the CDR3: TGTGCCAGTAGTCCCTGGGCTAGCGGGAGGGCCGTCTATGAGCAGTTCTTC. The rearrangement uses TRBV19 and TRBJ2-1; 12 bases map to TRBD2. The V gene end was trimmed by 5 bases and the J gene end by 8 bases; junction bases not matched to a gene: 13. The length of the CDR3 is 17 residues. Germline-derived CDR1 and CDR2 are LNHDA and SQIVND (reference sequence).